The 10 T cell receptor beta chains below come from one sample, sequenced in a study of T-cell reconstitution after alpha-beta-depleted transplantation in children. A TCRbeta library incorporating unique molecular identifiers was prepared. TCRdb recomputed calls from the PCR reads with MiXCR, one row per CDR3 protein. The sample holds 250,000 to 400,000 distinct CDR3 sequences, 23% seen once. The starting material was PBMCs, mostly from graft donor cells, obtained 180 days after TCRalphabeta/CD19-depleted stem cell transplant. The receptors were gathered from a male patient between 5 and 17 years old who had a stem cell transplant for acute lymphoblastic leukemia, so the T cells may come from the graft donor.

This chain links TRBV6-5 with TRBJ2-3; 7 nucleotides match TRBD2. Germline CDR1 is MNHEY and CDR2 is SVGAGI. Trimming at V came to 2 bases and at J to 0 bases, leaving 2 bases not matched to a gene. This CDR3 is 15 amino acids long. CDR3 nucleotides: TGTGCCAGCAGTTACAGCGGGGTTAGCACAGATACGCAGTATTTT. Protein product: CASSYSGVSTDTQYF.

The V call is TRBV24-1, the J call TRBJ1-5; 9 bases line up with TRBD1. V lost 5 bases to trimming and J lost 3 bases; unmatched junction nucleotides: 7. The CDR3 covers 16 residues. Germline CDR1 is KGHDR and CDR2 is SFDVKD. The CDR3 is CATSGATGGLNQPQHF. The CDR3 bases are TGTGCCACCAGTGGCGCCACAGGGGGCCTCAATCAGCCCCAGCATTTT.

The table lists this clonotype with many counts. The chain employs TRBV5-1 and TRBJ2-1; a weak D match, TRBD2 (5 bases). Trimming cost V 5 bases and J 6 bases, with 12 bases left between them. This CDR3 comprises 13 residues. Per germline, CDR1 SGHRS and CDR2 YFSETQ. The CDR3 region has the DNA TGCGCCAGCAGTGAGGGTCCCTCCAATGAGCAGTTCTTC. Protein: CASSEGPSNEQFF. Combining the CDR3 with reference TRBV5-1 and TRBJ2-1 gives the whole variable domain KAGVTQTPRYLIKTRGQQVTLSCSPISGHRSVSWYQQTPGQGLQFLFEYFSETQRNKGNFPGRFSGRQFSNSRSEMNVSTLELGDSALYLCASSEGPSNEQFFGPGTRLTVL.

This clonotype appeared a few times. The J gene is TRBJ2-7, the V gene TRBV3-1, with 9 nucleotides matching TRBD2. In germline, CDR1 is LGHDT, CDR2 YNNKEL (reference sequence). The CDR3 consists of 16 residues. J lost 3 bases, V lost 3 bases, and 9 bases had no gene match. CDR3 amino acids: CASSHRRLAAIYEQYF. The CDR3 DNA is TGTGCCAGCAGCCACCGTCGACTAGCGGCTATCTACGAGCAGTACTTC.

CDR3 DNA: TGTGCCAGCAGCCAAGTTTCCTACGAGCAGTACTTC. Translation: CASSQVSYEQYF. The J gene is TRBJ2-7, the V gene TRBV3-1; D gene uncertain. The V gene lost 1 base and the J gene lost 1 base, with 2 bases spanning the gap. This CDR3 contains 12 residues. Germline CDR1 reads LGHDT; CDR2 reads YNNKEL (reference sequence).

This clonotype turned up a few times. CDR3 coding DNA: TGCAGCGGGAAAGGGGTGGACTATGGCTACACCTTC. It translates to CSGKGVDYGYTF. The chain carries TRBV29-1 and TRBJ1-2; weak D call: TRBD1 (5 bases). V dropped 7 bases and J dropped 3 bases, with 12 bases sitting between them. In germline, CDR1 is SQVTM, CDR2 ANQGSEA. This CDR3 is built from 12 residues.

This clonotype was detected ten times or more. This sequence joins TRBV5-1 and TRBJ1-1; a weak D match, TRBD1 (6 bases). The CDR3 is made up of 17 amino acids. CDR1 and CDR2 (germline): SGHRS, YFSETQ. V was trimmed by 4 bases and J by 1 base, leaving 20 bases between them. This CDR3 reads CASSRIPGEGTNTEAFF. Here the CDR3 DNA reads TGCGCCAGCAGCCGCATCCCAGGGGAAGGGACGAACACTGAAGCTTTCTTT.

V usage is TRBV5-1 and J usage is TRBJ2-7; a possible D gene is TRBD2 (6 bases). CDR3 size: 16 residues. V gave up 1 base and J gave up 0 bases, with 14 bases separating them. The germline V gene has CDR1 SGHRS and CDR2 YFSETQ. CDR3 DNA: TGCGCCAGCAGCTTGATGCGAGCGGGTAGCTCCTACGAGCAGTACTTC. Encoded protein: CASSLMRAGSSYEQYF.

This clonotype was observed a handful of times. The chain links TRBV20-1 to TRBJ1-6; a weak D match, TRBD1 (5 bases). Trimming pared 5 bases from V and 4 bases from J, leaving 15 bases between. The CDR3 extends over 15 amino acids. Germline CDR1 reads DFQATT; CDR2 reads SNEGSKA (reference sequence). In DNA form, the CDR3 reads TGCAGTGCTCGTCCGGGGGGGAGGTATAATTCACCCCTCCACTTT. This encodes CSARPGGRYNSPLHF.

This CDR3 is CASSLVAGAEQYF. The CDR3 DNA is TGTGCCAGCAGCTTGGTAGCGGGAGCCGAGCAGTACTTC. The V and J genes are TRBV7-2 and TRBJ2-7; 9 nucleotides line up with TRBD2. Germline lookup yields CDR1 SGHTA and CDR2 FQGNSA. CDR3 length equals 13 residues. Losses at the gene ends were 3 bases for V and 6 bases for J; bases not matched to a gene: 3.